Below are 27 T cell receptor beta chains sequenced from a single sample in a study of T cells in Graves' hyperthyroidism and ophthalmopathy. Amplification of TCR beta CDR3 regions was performed using RNA transcripts as template. The HTBI primer set drove a first-round RT-PCR of the TCR CDR3. Each CDR3 protein is one row after TCRdb ran MiXCR on the multiplex PCR reads. The sample shows around 500,000 distinct CDR3 sequences, roughly 22% of them seen only once. Sequences were obtained from blood. Receptors originate from a woman aged 70-85 years with Graves' ophthalmopathy.

This clonotype showed up just a few times. The genes are TRBV3-1 and TRBJ2-5; D unclear. Germline values: CDR1 LGHDT, CDR2 YNNKEL (reference sequence). V gave up 4 bases and J gave up 4 bases, with 10 bases separating them. The CDR3 loop spans 13 amino acids. The CDR3, as DNA: TGTGCCAGCAGCCCGACGCTATCAGAGACCCAGTACTTC. Its translation is CASSPTLSETQYF.

The chain employs TRBV2 and TRBJ2-7; D may be TRBD1 (6 bases). The CDR3 loop spans 13 amino acids. V lost 7 bases and J lost 2, with 12 bases in between. Germline V gene lookup returns CDR1 SNHLY and CDR2 FYNNEI. The CDR3 sequence is CASKGVDPYEQYF. DNA for the CDR3: TGTGCCAGCAAGGGGGTAGATCCCTACGAGCAGTACTTC.

The chain joins TRBV4-2 to TRBJ2-1, with 7 bases matching TRBD1. The CDR3 is 15 residues long. Germline V gene data show CDR1 as LGHNA and CDR2 as YNFKEQ. The V and J ends lost 6 bases and 0 bases, in that order; junction bases with no gene match: 5. The CDR3 DNA follows: TGTGCCAGCAGAACGACAGGGAGCTCCTACAATGAGCAGTTCTTC. Translated, it gives CASRTTGSSYNEQFF.

In regard to this clonotype: The conserved phenylalanine or tryptophan normally closing the CDR3 is absent here, so this likely arose from a read error. This chain joins TRBV6-1 and TRBJ1-2; the D gene is possibly TRBD1 (6 bases). The V gene lost 6 bases and the J gene lost 4 bases, with 24 bases spanning the gap. The CDR3 totals 17 residues. CDR1 is MNHNS and CDR2 is SASEGT in the germline V gene. CDR3 residues: CASSQDGQPTNFYGYTI. In DNA, the CDR3 is TGTGCCAGCAGCCAAGACGGACAGCCCACGAACTTCTATGGCTACACCATC.

This clonotype has only a few counts. V usage is TRBV12-3 or TRBV12-4 and J usage is TRBJ1-2, with D unclear. CDR3 length: 13 amino acids. Trimming shortened V by 3 bases and J by 4 bases, and 9 bases separated the two germline ends. The CDR3 bases are TGTGCCAGCAGTTTGTCCGAGATCTATGGCTACACCTTC. Amino acids: CASSLSEIYGYTF.

A few counts support this clonotype. The chain uses TRBV27 and TRBJ2-7; 7 positions agree with TRBD1. The CDR3 sequence is 14 residues long. Germline loops: CDR1 MNHEY, CDR2 SMNVEV (reference sequence). Trimming took 5 bases from V and 0 from J; bases not matched to a gene: 4. As DNA, the CDR3 is TGTGCCAGCAGTGGACAGGCGCACTCCTACGAGCAGTACTTC. It codes for CASSGQAHSYEQYF.

This clonotype was seen many times. The genes are TRBV6-2 or TRBV6-3 and TRBJ2-1; D is unresolved. The CDR3 covers 13 residues. The germline CDR1 and CDR2 sequences are MNHEY and SVGEGT. V dropped 5 bases and J dropped 2 bases, with 7 bases sitting between them. The chain's CDR3 is CASSDLPYNEQFF. DNA for the CDR3: TGTGCCAGCAGTGACTTGCCCTACAATGAGCAGTTCTTC.

This chain joins TRBV4-1 and TRBJ1-4; a possible D gene is TRBD1 (6 bases). V dropped 3 bases and J dropped 5 bases, with 16 bases sitting between them. CDR3 length: 16 residues. CDR1 is MGHRA and CDR2 is YSYEKL in the germline V gene. The CDR3 sequence: CASSQVGTRANEKLFF. The CDR3 region has the DNA TGCGCCAGCAGCCAGGTGGGGACACGGGCGAATGAAAAACTGTTTTTT.

The chain carries TRBV12-3 or TRBV12-4 and TRBJ1-5; the D is unclear. The CDR3 runs to 12 residues. V dropped 5 bases and J dropped 11 bases, with 13 bases sitting between them. CDR3 coding DNA: TGTGCCAGCAGTCTGGGCTCATTCGCCCAGCATTTT. It is translated as CASSLGSFAQHF.

The sample holds a few counts of this clonotype. The chain employs TRBV6-1 and TRBJ1-6, with D perhaps matching TRBD1 (5 bases). The V gene lost 6 bases and the J gene lost 0 bases, with 12 bases spanning the gap. This CDR3 has 16 amino acids. Germline CDR1 is MNHNS and CDR2 is SASEGT. DNA for the CDR3: TGTGCCAGCAGCAGGGACCCTTTCTCCTATAATTCACCCCTCCACTTT. Amino acid sequence: CASSRDPFSYNSPLHF.

This clonotype showed up many times. The V call is TRBV29-1, the J call TRBJ1-2; D remains unclear. With 4 bases removed from V and 1 base from J, the gap between germline ends came to 13 bases. This CDR3 comprises 14 residues. Germline loops: CDR1 SQVTM, CDR2 ANQGSEA. The CDR3 sequence: CSVGSSTGNYGYTF. The CDR3 DNA reads as TGCAGCGTTGGGTCCTCGACGGGTAACTATGGCTACACCTTC.

This clonotype was seen only a few times. The chain joins TRBV13 to TRBJ2-5; 13 bases match TRBD2. With 5 bases clipped from V and 4 bases from J, the junction kept 7 bases outside the gene matches. This CDR3 region has 16 residues. Germline CDR1 is PRHDT and CDR2 is FYEKMQ (reference sequence). Here the CDR3 reads CASSLRLAGGSETQYF. Here the CDR3 DNA reads TGTGCCAGCAGCCTAAGACTAGCGGGAGGATCAGAGACCCAGTACTTC.

V gene TRBV6-5 combines with J gene TRBJ2-2, with D possibly called TRBD1 or TRBD2 (5 bases each). This CDR3 contains 15 residues. V gave up 2 bases and J gave up 2 bases, with 9 bases separating them. Germline V gene data show CDR1 as MNHEY and CDR2 as SVGAGI. Here the CDR3 DNA reads TGTGCCAGCAGTTACGAGGGACCAAACACCGGGGAGCTGTTTTTT. This translates into CASSYEGPNTGELFF.

This clonotype was observed a handful of times. This sequence joins TRBV3-1 and TRBJ2-7; 8 bases match TRBD1. The CDR3 sequence is 17 residues long. V dropped 8 bases and J dropped 3; count of bases not matched to a gene: 18. Germline values: CDR1 LGHDT, CDR2 YNNKEL (reference sequence). Written as DNA, the CDR3 is TGTGCCAGCCGAATCCATAAAGGGCGGACAGGGTTCTACGAGCAGTACTTC. Translating it yields CASRIHKGRTGFYEQYF.

The chain is built from TRBV30 and TRBJ1-2, with D hard to call. V was trimmed by 0 bases and J by 0 bases, leaving 8 bases between them. This CDR3 is 14 amino acids long. The germline V gene has CDR1 GTSNPN and CDR2 SVGIG (reference sequence). The CDR3 coding sequence is TGTGCCTGGAGTGTAGCCCGGGCTAACTATGGCTACACCTTC. This gives the protein CAWSVARANYGYTF.

The CDR3 DNA follows: TGTGCCAGTAGTATAGCCACGGGACTAGCGGCCACCGGGGAGCTGTTTTTT. Its translation is CASSIATGLAATGELFF. This sequence joins TRBV19 and TRBJ2-2; TRBD2 agrees at 11 bases. Unmatched junction bases numbered 5, after V lost 1 base and J lost 4 bases. The CDR3 is 17 residues long. CDR1 is LNHDA, CDR2 SQIVND, per germline (reference sequence).

The chain employs TRBV28 and TRBJ2-1; 11 positions match TRBD2. Per germline, CDR1 MDHEN and CDR2 SYDVKM. This CDR3 contains 15 residues. V dropped 4 bases and J dropped 9; count of bases not matched to a gene: 8. CDR3 nucleotides: TGTGCCAGCAGTTCTTTAGCGGGAGGGCTAGGTGAGCAGTTCTTC. It encodes CASSSLAGGLGEQFF.

This clonotype has ten or more counts. The chain employs TRBV20-1 and TRBJ1-2; 8 nucleotides align to TRBD1. This CDR3 region has 13 residues. Germline V gives CDR1 DFQATT, CDR2 SNEGSKA (reference sequence). With V trimmed by 6 bases and J by 4 bases, 7 bases remained unmatched. The CDR3 protein is CSANSDRGYGYTF. The CDR3, as DNA: TGCAGTGCCAACTCAGACAGGGGCTATGGCTACACCTTC.

This chain connects TRBV7-8 to TRBJ1-1; D remains unclear. Germline V gene sequence: CDR1 SGHVS, CDR2 FQNEAQ. Between the trimmed V and J ends, which lost 3 bases and 0 bases, there was a span of 11 bases. This CDR3 region has 15 residues. The CDR3, as DNA: TGTGCCAGCAGCTTTCCCGGGATTTTGAACACTGAAGCTTTCTTT. Its translation is CASSFPGILNTEAFF.

In this sample, this clonotype turned up many times. J is TRBJ2-1 and V is TRBV24-1, with 7 bases identical to TRBD1. Germline loops: CDR1 KGHDR, CDR2 SFDVKD. The V segment lost 3 bases and the J segment 4 bases; nucleotides outside the gene matches: 5. This CDR3 is 15 amino acids long. The CDR3 nucleotides read TGTGCCACCAGTGATATGGACAGGACGTACAATGAGCAGTTCTTC. Translated, it gives CATSDMDRTYNEQFF.

This clonotype has more than one count but fewer than ten. The chain recombines TRBV5-1 with TRBJ2-1, with D unclear. V lost 3 bases to trimming and J lost 2 bases, with 12 bases between them. Looked up from germline, CDR1 is SGHRS and CDR2 is YFSETQ. The CDR3 sequence is 15 residues long. The CDR3 sequence: CASSSGFGPYNEQFF. Written as DNA, the CDR3 is TGCGCCAGCAGCTCAGGCTTCGGGCCCTACAATGAGCAGTTCTTC.

This clonotype occurred a few times. V usage is TRBV19 and J usage is TRBJ2-2, with 12 bases fitting TRBD1. This CDR3 region has 16 residues. Trimming took 4 bases from V and 5 from J; bases not matched to a gene: 5. Germline lookup yields CDR1 LNHDA and CDR2 SQIVND (reference sequence). The CDR3 nucleotides read TGTGCCAGTAGTACCCGGGACAGGGGGCGAACCGGGGAGCTGTTTTTT. Its protein product is CASSTRDRGRTGELFF.

Ten or more counts support this clonotype. The gene calls are TRBV6-1 and TRBJ2-1, with TRBD1 matching 10 bases. Looked up from germline, CDR1 is MNHNS and CDR2 is SASEGT. The trim removed 6 bases at V and 9 bases at J, leaving 17 bases unmatched. The CDR3 extends over 17 amino acids. As DNA, the CDR3 is TGTGCCAGCAGCCACACCCTGGGGACAGGGGTCGAGGGTGAGCAGTTCTTC. Amino acids: CASSHTLGTGVEGEQFF.

The J gene is TRBJ2-2, the V gene TRBV30; tentative D call: TRBD1 (6 bases). The CDR3 is 14 residues long. Germline CDR1 GTSNPN, CDR2 SVGIG (reference sequence). Trimming removed 3 bases from V and 1 base from J, with 9 bases in between. CDR3: CAWSDRRNTGELFF. DNA of the CDR3: TGTGCCTGGAGCGACAGGAGGAACACCGGGGAGCTGTTTTTT.

V is TRBV6-1 and J is TRBJ1-2; TRBD1 agrees at 8 bases. The CDR3 totals 15 residues. The germline V gene has CDR1 MNHNS and CDR2 SASEGT. Unmatched junction bases numbered 8, after V lost 5 bases and J lost 3 bases. The CDR3 here is CASSPHQDRDYGYTF. DNA for the CDR3: TGTGCCAGCAGTCCACATCAGGACAGGGACTATGGCTACACCTTC.

This clonotype appeared many times. The rearrangement joins TRBV6-5 to TRBJ2-7; D may be TRBD2 (7 bases). The CDR3 consists of 16 residues. CDR1 and CDR2 (germline): MNHEY, SVGAGI. The germline V and J ends were trimmed by 0 bases and 4 bases, with 16 bases remaining between them. The CDR3: CASSYSQGGGFYEQYF. The CDR3 DNA reads TGTGCCAGCAGTTACTCCCAGGGAGGGGGGTTTTACGAGCAGTACTTC.

CDR3 sequence: CASRTLLAGGYNEQFF. The CDR3 bases are TGTGCCAGCAGGACATTACTAGCGGGAGGGTACAATGAGCAGTTCTTC. The rearrangement joins TRBV6-1 to TRBJ2-1, with 13 bases identical to TRBD2. Germline V gene sequence: CDR1 MNHNS, CDR2 SASEGT. This CDR3 comprises 16 residues. Trimming cost V 6 bases and J 4 bases; bases outside gene matches: 6.